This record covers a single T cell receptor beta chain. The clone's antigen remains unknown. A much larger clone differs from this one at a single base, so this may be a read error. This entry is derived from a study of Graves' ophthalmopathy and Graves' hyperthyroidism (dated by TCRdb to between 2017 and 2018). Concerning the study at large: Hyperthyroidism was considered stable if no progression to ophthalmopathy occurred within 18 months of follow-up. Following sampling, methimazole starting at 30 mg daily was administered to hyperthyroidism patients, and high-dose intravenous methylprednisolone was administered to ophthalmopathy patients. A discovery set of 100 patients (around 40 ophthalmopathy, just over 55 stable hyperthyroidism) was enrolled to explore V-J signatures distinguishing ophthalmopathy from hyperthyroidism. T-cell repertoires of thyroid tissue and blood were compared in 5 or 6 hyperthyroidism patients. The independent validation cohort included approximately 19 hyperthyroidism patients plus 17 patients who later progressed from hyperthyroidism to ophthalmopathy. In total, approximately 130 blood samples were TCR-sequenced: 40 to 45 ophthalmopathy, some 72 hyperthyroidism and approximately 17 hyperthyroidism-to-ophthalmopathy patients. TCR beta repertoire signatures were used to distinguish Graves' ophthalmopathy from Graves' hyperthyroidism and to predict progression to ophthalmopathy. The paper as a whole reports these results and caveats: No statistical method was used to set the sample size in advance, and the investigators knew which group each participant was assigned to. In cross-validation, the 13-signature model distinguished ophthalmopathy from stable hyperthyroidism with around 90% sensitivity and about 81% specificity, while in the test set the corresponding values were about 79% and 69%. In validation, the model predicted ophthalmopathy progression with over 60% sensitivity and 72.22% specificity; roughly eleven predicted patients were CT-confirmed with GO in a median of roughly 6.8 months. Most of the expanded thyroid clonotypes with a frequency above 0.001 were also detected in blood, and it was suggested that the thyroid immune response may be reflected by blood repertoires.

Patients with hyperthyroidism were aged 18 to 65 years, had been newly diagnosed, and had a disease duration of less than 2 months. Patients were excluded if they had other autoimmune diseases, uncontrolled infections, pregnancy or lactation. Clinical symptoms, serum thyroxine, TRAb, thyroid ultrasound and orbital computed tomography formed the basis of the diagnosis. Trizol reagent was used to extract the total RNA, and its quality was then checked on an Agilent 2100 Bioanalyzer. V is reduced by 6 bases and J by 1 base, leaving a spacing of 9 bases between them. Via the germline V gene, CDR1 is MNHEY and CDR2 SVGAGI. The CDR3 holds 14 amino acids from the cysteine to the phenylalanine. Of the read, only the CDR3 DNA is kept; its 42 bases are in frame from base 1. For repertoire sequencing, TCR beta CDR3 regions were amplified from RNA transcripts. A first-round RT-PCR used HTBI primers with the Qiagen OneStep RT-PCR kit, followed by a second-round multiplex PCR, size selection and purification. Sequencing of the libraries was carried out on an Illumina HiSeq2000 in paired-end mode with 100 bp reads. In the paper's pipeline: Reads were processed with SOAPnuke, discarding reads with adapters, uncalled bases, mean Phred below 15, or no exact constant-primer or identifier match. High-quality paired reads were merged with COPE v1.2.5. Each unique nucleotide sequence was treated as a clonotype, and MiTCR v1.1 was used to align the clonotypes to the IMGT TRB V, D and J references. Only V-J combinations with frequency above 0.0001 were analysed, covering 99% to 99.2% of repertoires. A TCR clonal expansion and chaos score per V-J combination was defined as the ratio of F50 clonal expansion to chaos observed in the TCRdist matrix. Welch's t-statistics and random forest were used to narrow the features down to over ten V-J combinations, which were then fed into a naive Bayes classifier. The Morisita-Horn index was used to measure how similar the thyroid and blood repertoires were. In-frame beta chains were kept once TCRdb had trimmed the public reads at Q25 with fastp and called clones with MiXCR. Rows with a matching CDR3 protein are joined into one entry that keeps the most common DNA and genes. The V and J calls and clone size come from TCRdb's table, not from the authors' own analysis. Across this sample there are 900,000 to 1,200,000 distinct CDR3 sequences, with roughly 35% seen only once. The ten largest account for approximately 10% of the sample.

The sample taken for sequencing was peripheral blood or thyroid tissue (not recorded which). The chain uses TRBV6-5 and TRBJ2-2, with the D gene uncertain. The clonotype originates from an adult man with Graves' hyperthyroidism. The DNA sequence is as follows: TGTGCCAGCAGCGTAACAGAGAACACCGGGGAGCTGTTTTTT. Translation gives CASSVTENTGELFF.